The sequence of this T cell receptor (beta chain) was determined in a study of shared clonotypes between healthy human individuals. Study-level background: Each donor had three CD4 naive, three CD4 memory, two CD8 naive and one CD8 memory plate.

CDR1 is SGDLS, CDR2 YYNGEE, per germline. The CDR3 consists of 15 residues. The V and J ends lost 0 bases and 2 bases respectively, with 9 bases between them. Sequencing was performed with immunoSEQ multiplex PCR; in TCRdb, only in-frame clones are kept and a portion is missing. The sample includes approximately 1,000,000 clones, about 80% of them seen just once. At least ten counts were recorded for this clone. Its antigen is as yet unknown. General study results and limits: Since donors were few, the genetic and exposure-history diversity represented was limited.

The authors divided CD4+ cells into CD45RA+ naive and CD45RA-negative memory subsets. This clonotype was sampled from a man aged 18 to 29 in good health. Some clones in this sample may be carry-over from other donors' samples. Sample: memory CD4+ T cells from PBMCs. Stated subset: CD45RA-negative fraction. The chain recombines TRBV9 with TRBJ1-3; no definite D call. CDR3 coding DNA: TGTGCCAGCAGCGTAGAGTCTGGGGCTGGAAACACCATATATTTT. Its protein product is CASSVESGAGNTIYF.